This T cell receptor beta chain was obtained from a study of blood T cell repertoires in COVID-19. The wider study: Acute and convalescent COVID-19 specimens originated in the United States, Italy and Spain. T cells, B-cell-depleted T cells, or PBMCs supplied cDNA or gDNA.

In the original processing: Reference gene primer amplification in the assay estimated nucleated cell counts. Sequenced by immunoSEQ multiplex PCR; TCRdb stores in-frame clones only, minus some. V, J and clone size derive from that table, while D and trimming were established from the DNA sequence. The repertoire holds roughly 270,000 clones, with almost 85% as singletons. The CDR3 has 16 residues. Trimming took off 5 bases at V and 2 bases at J, with 17 bases between the two ends. CDR1 and CDR2 from the germline V gene are SGHRS and YFSETQ. This chain uses TRBV5-1 with TRBJ2-1; D might be TRBD2 (6 bases). The sequenced sample consisted of peripheral blood. The TCR sequence derives from a man between 45 and 60 years old with active or convalescent COVID-19. In DNA form, the CDR3 reads TGCGCCAGCAGTCAATCTAAGCGGGTCGCCTACAATGAGCAGTTCTTC. It is translated as CASSQSKRVAYNEQFF.